Shown below are 26 T cell receptor beta chains from a single sample sequenced in a study of control samples from healthy donors and cancer patients. Method: immunoSEQ multiplex PCR; TCRdb's copy keeps in-frame clones and lacks some. The sample consists of about 120,000 clones, 70% to 90% of them appearing once. Sequenced sample: blood. The receptors derive from a woman aged 70 to 79 in good health.

The CDR3 loop is CASSQDYGENYGYTF. CDR3 coding DNA: TGCGCCAGCAGCCAAGATTACGGGGAAAACTATGGCTACACCTTC. The chain links TRBV4-1 to TRBJ1-2, with D unclear. The CDR3 is 15 residues long. V was shortened by 0 bases and J by 2 bases, with 10 bases between the two germline ends. Germline V gene lookup returns CDR1 MGHRA and CDR2 YSYEKL.

The chain is built from TRBV7-9 and TRBJ2-6; D call uncertain. The CDR3 runs to 14 residues. V lost 10 bases, J lost 0 bases, and 10 bases lay in between. CDR1 SEHNR and CDR2 FQNEAQ come from the germline V gene (reference sequence). The CDR3 is CAKDGPSGANVLTF. The DNA for the CDR3 is TGTGCCAAGGACGGTCCCTCTGGGGCCAACGTCCTGACTTTC.

J is TRBJ2-7 and V is TRBV6-2 or TRBV6-3; 9 bases align to TRBD1. With 6 bases clipped from V and 4 bases from J, the junction kept 7 bases outside the gene matches. The length of the CDR3 is 14 residues. Germline CDR1 reads MNHEY; CDR2 reads SVGEGT. The CDR3 protein is CASSRTGERYEQYF. The CDR3 DNA reads TGTGCCAGCAGCCGGACAGGGGAGAGGTACGAGCAGTACTTC.

CDR3 in amino acids: CASSLYGGETQYF. DNA for the CDR3: TGCGCCAGCAGCTTGTATGGCGGGGAGACCCAGTACTTC. This chain links TRBV5-1 with TRBJ2-5; D may be TRBD2 (5 bases). Germline CDR1 and CDR2: SGHRS and YFSETQ. Trimming removed 1 base from V and 5 bases from J, with 9 bases in between. This CDR3 has 13 amino acids.

This chain connects TRBV27 to TRBJ1-5; D not certain. The V end lost 4 bases, the J end lost 3 bases, and 4 bases lay between the germline ends. Germline V gene data show CDR1 as MNHEY and CDR2 as SMNVEV (reference sequence). The CDR3 runs 12 residues. CDR3 in amino acids: CASSSPNQPQHF. The DNA of the CDR3 is TGTGCCAGCAGTTCCCCCAATCAGCCCCAGCATTTT.

The chain recombines TRBV6-5 with TRBJ1-2; D is undetermined. V lost 6 bases to trimming and J lost 2 bases, with 10 bases between them. The CDR3 consists of 13 residues. Germline V gene sequence: CDR1 MNHEY, CDR2 SVGAGI. The CDR3 sequence is CASRQTGNYGYTF. The CDR3 DNA follows: TGTGCCAGCAGACAAACGGGGAACTATGGCTACACCTTC.

CDR3 nucleotides: TGTGCCAGCAGTTACTCTAACTACGAGCAGTACTTC. It translates to CASSYSNYEQYF. The V gene is TRBV6-2 or TRBV6-3, the J gene TRBJ2-7; D ambiguous. Per the germline V gene, CDR1 is MNHEY and CDR2 is SVGEGT. CDR3 length equals 12 residues. The V end was cut by 0 bases, the J end by 3 bases, with 3 bases between.

The rearrangement links TRBV9 to TRBJ2-1; TRBD2 matches 10 bases. Germline CDR1 is SGDLS and CDR2 is YYNGEE. The CDR3 is 14 residues long. Trimming removed 3 bases from V and 4 bases from J; junction bases left unmatched: 1. The CDR3 here is CASSATSGYNEQFF. In DNA, the CDR3 is TGTGCCAGCAGCGCGACTAGCGGGTACAATGAGCAGTTCTTC.

This chain joins TRBV7-9 and TRBJ1-3, with 12 bases lining up with TRBD1. The CDR3 contains 16 residues. Per germline, CDR1 SEHNR and CDR2 FQNEAQ (reference sequence). J was trimmed by 3 bases and V by 5 bases; bases with no gene match: 5. The CDR3 spells CASSQGQGAVGNTIYF. For the CDR3, the DNA is TGTGCCAGCAGCCAGGGACAGGGGGCCGTTGGAAACACCATATATTTT.

J is TRBJ1-2 and V is TRBV19; no reliable D call. This CDR3 is 15 amino acids long. V dropped 7 bases and J dropped 1 base, with 16 bases sitting between them. CDR1 LNHDA and CDR2 SQIVND come from the germline V gene (reference sequence). For the CDR3, the DNA is TGTGCCAGTAAACCCGCGGGGTTATATAACTATGGCTACACCTTC. Its translation: CASKPAGLYNYGYTF.

The chain recombines TRBV2 with TRBJ1-6; 10 bases fit TRBD1. CDR3 size: 15 residues. V gave up 7 bases and J gave up 5 bases; unmatched junction bases: 5. CDR1 is SNHLY and CDR2 is FYNNEI in the germline V gene. The DNA of the CDR3 is TGTGCCAGCAAGCCGGGGACAGGGGATAATTCACCCCTCCACTTT. This encodes CASKPGTGDNSPLHF.

This sequence joins TRBV5-8 and TRBJ2-3; TRBD2 agrees at 16 bases. Germline assignment: CDR1 SGHTS and CDR2 YDEGEE. J was trimmed by 7 bases and V by 4 bases; bases with no gene match: 12. The CDR3 has 18 amino acids. The CDR3 loop reads CASSRGTSGGALRNTQYF. The CDR3 nucleotides read TGTGCCAGCAGCCGGGGGACTAGCGGGGGGGCCTTACGAAATACGCAGTATTTT.

V is TRBV5-8 and J is TRBJ1-5; possibly TRBD1 for D (6 bases). The CDR3 loop spans 16 amino acids. Trimming took 2 bases from V and 5 from J, leaving 17 bases between them. Germline V CDR1 and CDR2: SGHTS, YDEGEE. DNA for the CDR3: TGTGCCAGCAGCTTCCCCTTGCCGGGGGGGCATCAGCCCCAGCATTTT. It is translated as CASSFPLPGGHQPQHF. Full variable domain (remainder filled in from reference TRBV5-8 and TRBJ1-5): EAGVTQSPTHLIKTRGQQATLRCSPISGHTSVYWYQQALGLGLQFLLWYDEGEERNRGNFPPRFSGRQFPNYSSELNVNALELEDSALYLCASSFPLPGGHQPQHFGDGTRLSIL.

The chain joins TRBV19 to TRBJ2-7; D perhaps matches TRBD1 (8 bases). Germline V gene sequence: CDR1 LNHDA, CDR2 SQIVND (reference sequence). The CDR3 is made up of 15 amino acids. V lost 3 bases to trimming and J lost 4 bases, with 16 bases between them. The CDR3 region is CASSITGGGMYEQYF. In DNA form, the CDR3 reads TGTGCCAGTAGTATCACAGGGGGGGGGATGTACGAGCAGTACTTC.

V and J are TRBV4-3 and TRBJ1-3; D gene ambiguous. CDR3 length: 13 amino acids. CDR1 and CDR2 (germline): LGHNA, YSLEER. Trimming pared 2 bases from V and 8 bases from J, leaving 10 bases between. As DNA, the CDR3 is TGCGCCAGCAGCCAACGACCTTGGGACACCATATATTTT. Its protein is CASSQRPWDTIYF.

The J gene is TRBJ2-3, the V gene TRBV11-2; TRBD2 agrees at 12 bases. Trimming cost V 4 bases and J 3 bases; bases outside gene matches: 2. Per germline, CDR1 SGHAT and CDR2 FQNNGV. The CDR3 runs to 15 residues. CDR3 nucleotides: TGTGCCAGCAGCTCACTAGCGGGGGGAACAGATACGCAGTATTTT. This encodes CASSSLAGGTDTQYF.

The chain uses TRBV13 and TRBJ2-1; 10 nucleotides align to TRBD2. The germline V gene has CDR1 PRHDT and CDR2 FYEKMQ (reference sequence). Trimming cost V 6 bases and J 3 bases; bases outside gene matches: 5. The CDR3 has 15 residues. The CDR3 spells CASRPAGGVYNEQFF. The CDR3 DNA reads as TGTGCCAGCAGACCAGCGGGGGGGGTCTACAATGAGCAGTTCTTC.

There are a few counts of this clone. The gene calls are TRBV14 and TRBJ1-2; TRBD1 agrees at 7 bases. Losses at the gene ends were 0 bases for V and 5 bases for J; bases not matched to a gene: 0. Germline V gene sequence: CDR1 SGHDN, CDR2 FVKESK. The CDR3 length is 13 residues. CDR3 coding DNA: TGTGCCAGCAGCCAAGACAGGGGGTATGGCTACACCTTC. Translation: CASSQDRGYGYTF.

The chain employs TRBV24-1 and TRBJ1-2, with D hard to call. The V end lost 4 bases, the J end lost 2 bases, and 4 bases lay between the germline ends. Germline values: CDR1 KGHDR, CDR2 SFDVKD. The CDR3 is 12 amino acids. This chain's CDR3 is CATSEDNYGYTF. DNA of the CDR3: TGTGCCACCAGTGAAGACAACTATGGCTACACCTTC.

V is TRBV11-1 and J is TRBJ1-2; D is unclear. Trimming left V 1 base short and J 8 bases short, with 8 bases between. The V gene's germline CDR1 is SGHAT and CDR2 FQDESV (reference sequence). The CDR3 is made up of 12 amino acids. CDR3 bases: TGTGCCAGCAGCTTAGGGGCGAGAGGCTACACCTTC. Its protein is CASSLGARGYTF. The full variable domain, its missing parts supplied by reference TRBV11-1 and TRBJ1-2, is EAEVAQSPRYKITEKSQAVAFWCDPISGHATLYWYRQILGQGPELLVQFQDESVVDDSQLPKDRFSAERLKGVDSTLKIQPAELGDSAMYLCASSLGARGYTFGSGTRLTVV.

The rearrangement uses TRBV27 and TRBJ2-1; TRBD2 matches at 10 bases. This CDR3 has 15 residues. Germline V gene lookup returns CDR1 MNHEY and CDR2 SMNVEV (reference sequence). The V and J ends lost 6 bases and 5 bases, in that order; junction bases with no gene match: 7. CDR3 protein: CASSRPGLANNEQFF. The CDR3 DNA sequence: TGTGCCAGCAGCCGTCCGGGACTAGCGAACAATGAGCAGTTCTTC.

This clone came up once. This chain connects TRBV9 to TRBJ2-7, with TRBD1 identical over 7 bases. With V trimmed by 0 bases and J by 3 bases, 3 bases remained unmatched. The CDR3 runs 14 residues. Germline V gives CDR1 SGDLS, CDR2 YYNGEE. CDR3 loop: CASSVAGTDYEQYF. CDR3 bases: TGTGCCAGCAGCGTAGCCGGGACAGACTACGAGCAGTACTTC.

This clone came up once. This chain joins TRBV6-5 and TRBJ2-7; D may match TRBD1 or TRBD2 (5 bases each). Germline V gene lookup returns CDR1 MNHEY and CDR2 SVGAGI. The CDR3 length is 15 residues. Trimming pared 6 bases from V and 1 base from J, leaving 16 bases between. CDR3 loop: CASRRGGTESYEQYF. The CDR3 DNA reads TGTGCCAGCAGAAGGGGTGGGACGGAGTCCTACGAGCAGTACTTC.

V is TRBV10-3 and J is TRBJ2-2; 7 bases map to TRBD2. CDR1 ENHRY and CDR2 SYGVKD come from the germline V gene. The J segment lost 1 base and the V segment lost 9 bases, leaving 11 bases of the junction unmatched. This CDR3 has 16 amino acids. The DNA for the CDR3 is TGTGCCATTCCCCAGGGCGGGGGAGAGAACACCGGGGAGCTGTTTTTT. Amino acid sequence: CAIPQGGGENTGELFF.

This sequence joins TRBV5-1 and TRBJ1-1, with a weak D call TRBD1 (5 bases). The CDR3 extends over 16 amino acids. V lost 3 bases and J 0 bases, leaving 15 bases between the germline ends. Germline values: CDR1 SGHRS, CDR2 YFSETQ. As DNA, the CDR3 is TGCGCCAGCAGCTCCCTTGGGGCCGGGATGAACACTGAAGCTTTCTTT. Translating it yields CASSSLGAGMNTEAFF.

The chain joins TRBV27 to TRBJ1-2; 8 bases are shared with TRBD1. Germline CDR1 is MNHEY and CDR2 is SMNVEV (reference sequence). There are 14 residues in the CDR3. Losses at the gene ends were 4 bases for V and 7 bases for J; bases not matched to a gene: 8. DNA of the CDR3: TGTGCCAGCAGTTACCAGGGGGCGCGGGGTGGCTACACCTTC. It codes for CASSYQGARGGYTF.